The 21 T cell receptor beta chains below come from one sample, sequenced in a study of spatial heterogeneity in lung cancer. TCRdb redid the calling of the 5' RACE reads with MiXCR, one entry per CDR3 protein. The table has roughly 7,300 distinct CDR3 sequences, roughly a fifth seen once; the top ten hold more than 15%. Time point specified: sample taken at primary tumor resection. Unsorted whole RNA from tumor, nontumor lung or frozen PBMC underwent sequencing. The sample here was PBMCs, taken at surgery. All receptors derive from a female donor with early-stage non-small cell lung cancer.

This clonotype is large within its sample. The rearrangement links TRBV7-2 to TRBJ2-5; D is possibly TRBD2 (5 bases). This CDR3 has 16 residues. V lost 2 bases and J 3 bases, leaving 16 bases between the germline ends. CDR1 and CDR2 (germline): SGHTA, FQGNSA. The CDR3 DNA is TGTGCCAGCAGCTTACCCCCGAGCGGAGCAGAAGAGACCCAGTACTTC. It encodes CASSLPPSGAEETQYF.

In this sample, this clonotype is medium-sized. The V gene is TRBV5-5, the J gene TRBJ2-3; TRBD1 matches at 7 bases. Germline loops: CDR1 SGHKS, CDR2 YYEKEE (reference sequence). V lost 0 bases to trimming and J lost 6 bases; unmatched junction nucleotides: 4. The CDR3 loop spans 14 amino acids. The CDR3 spells CASSLDRGWDTQYF. DNA of the CDR3: TGTGCCAGCAGCTTGGACAGGGGCTGGGATACGCAGTATTTT. Full variable domain (remainder filled in from reference TRBV5-5 and TRBJ2-3): DAGVTQSPTHLIKTRGQQVTLRCSPISGHKSVSWYQQVLGQGPQFIFQYYEKEERGRGNFPDRFSARQFPNYSSELNVNALLLGDSALYLCASSLDRGWDTQYFGPGTRLTVL.

The rearrangement uses TRBV6-5 and TRBJ1-2; unclear D gene. V shed 0 bases and J shed 8 bases, with 13 bases lying between them. This CDR3 has 14 amino acids. Germline values: CDR1 MNHEY, CDR2 SVGAGI. CDR3 sequence: CASSYSNAGSGYTF. The CDR3 DNA reads as TGTGCCAGCAGTTACTCGAATGCGGGATCCGGCTACACCTTC.

The chain links TRBV6-5 to TRBJ2-3, with D possibly being TRBD1 or TRBD2 (5 bases each). Trimming removed 5 bases at V and 5 bases at J, with 17 bases between. Germline lookup yields CDR1 MNHEY and CDR2 SVGAGI. The CDR3 has 15 residues. This CDR3 reads CASSRRDLGQDTQYF. CDR3 DNA: TGTGCCAGCAGTCGCCGGGACCTAGGGCAAGATACGCAGTATTTT.

This clonotype is medium-sized (0.01 to 0.1%) within its sample. V is TRBV12-3 or TRBV12-4 and J is TRBJ1-6; the match to TRBD1 covers 7 bases. V was pared by 1 base and J by 2 bases, with 5 bases of the junction left unmatched. The CDR3 is 17 amino acids. CDR3 DNA sequence: TGTGCCAGCAGTTTAGTACGGGACAGCCCCTATAATTCACCCCTCCACTTT. Translated, it gives CASSLVRDSPYNSPLHF.

The CDR3 region is CASSGTYETLEQFF. The CDR3 coding sequence is TGTGCCAGCAGCGGGACCTATGAAACCCTAGAGCAGTTCTTC. The chain carries TRBV6-2 or TRBV6-3 and TRBJ2-1; D may correspond to TRBD1 or TRBD2 (5 bases each). CDR3 length: 14 residues. Trimming took off 6 bases at V and 10 bases at J, with 19 bases between the two ends. Germline V gene data show CDR1 as MNHEY and CDR2 as SVGEGT.

The gene calls are TRBV6-1 and TRBJ2-7; no reliable D call. The V gene's germline CDR1 is MNHNS and CDR2 SASEGT. Trimming took 6 bases from V and 3 from J, leaving 9 bases between them. The CDR3 has 12 amino acids. The chain's CDR3 is CASSDRIYEQYF. DNA for the CDR3: TGTGCCAGCAGCGATCGGATCTACGAGCAGTACTTC.

The chain joins TRBV25-1 to TRBJ2-1; TRBD2 agrees at 15 bases. From germline, CDR1 is MGHDK and CDR2 SYGVNS. Trimming at V came to 10 bases and at J to 7 bases, leaving 5 bases not matched to a gene. The length of the CDR3 is 14 residues. The CDR3 spells CATGTSGRYNEQFF. The CDR3 coding sequence is TGTGCCACCGGGACTAGCGGGAGGTATAATGAGCAGTTCTTC.

V is TRBV7-9 and J is TRBJ2-7, with 7 bases matching TRBD1. Germline V gives CDR1 SEHNR, CDR2 FQNEAQ (reference sequence). CDR3 size: 15 residues. V shed 0 bases and J 2 bases; nucleotides not matched to a gene: 4. The CDR3 nucleotides read TGTGCCAGCAGCTTAGCCTGGGACAGACCCTACGAGCAGTACTTC. It is translated as CASSLAWDRPYEQYF.

This clonotype occurred a few times. The chain recombines TRBV20-1 with TRBJ2-7; D is unresolved. V lost 4 bases and J 0 bases, leaving 13 bases between the germline ends. Germline V gene data show CDR1 as DFQATT and CDR2 as SNEGSKA (reference sequence). This CDR3 is 14 amino acids long. CDR3 bases: TGCAGTGCTATCTCCACCTACTACTCCTACGAGCAGTACGTC. This translates into CSAISTYYSYEQYV.

The gene calls are TRBV5-1 and TRBJ2-5; D is possibly TRBD1 (6 bases). Germline CDR1 is SGHRS and CDR2 is YFSETQ. The CDR3 is 14 amino acids. Trimming removed 4 bases at V and 5 bases at J, with 15 bases between. The CDR3 loop is CASSLTGPEETQYF. The CDR3 nucleotides read TGCGCCAGCAGCCTCACAGGGCCGGAGGAGACCCAGTACTTC.

This clonotype was observed once. The chain is built from TRBV14 and TRBJ2-1; D remains unclear. The germline V gene has CDR1 SGHDN and CDR2 FVKESK. The V end was cut by 0 bases, the J end by 9 bases, with 15 bases between. The CDR3 spans 15 residues. The CDR3 here is CASSQDALWRSEQFF. CDR3 sequence (DNA): TGTGCCAGCAGCCAAGACGCCCTCTGGCGATCTGAGCAGTTCTTC.

This clonotype was observed a few times. The rearrangement joins TRBV21-1 to TRBJ2-7; TRBD1 is the table's D call, not checked against the DNA. TRBV21-1 is reported as a pseudogene. The CDR3 has 16 residues. CDR3 nucleotide sequence: TGTGCCAGCACCCCCGGACGGACAGTTGGGGCTTACGAGCAGTACTTC. Translated: CASTPGRTVGAYEQYF.

In this sample, this clonotype is medium-sized. The gene calls are TRBV20-1 and TRBJ1-4; 10 nucleotides align to TRBD1. Per the germline V gene, CDR1 is DFQATT and CDR2 is SNEGSKA (reference sequence). V was clipped by 3 bases and J by 8 bases; unmatched bases: 9. The CDR3 is 15 residues long. The CDR3 DNA is TGCAGTGCTAGTTCGGTGGGGACAGGGGAGGAAAAACTGTTTTTT. Amino acid sequence: CSASSVGTGEEKLFF.

At least ten counts were recorded for this clonotype. The genes are TRBV2 and TRBJ2-7; 16 bases map to TRBD2. Losses at the gene ends were 6 bases for V and 5 bases for J; bases not matched to a gene: 7. The V gene's germline CDR1 is SNHLY and CDR2 FYNNEI. The CDR3 extends over 16 amino acids. The CDR3 protein is CASRLGTSGGANEQYV. In DNA, the CDR3 is TGTGCCAGCAGGCTGGGGACTAGCGGGGGGGCCAACGAGCAGTACGTC.

This clonotype appeared a few times. The chain's CDR3 is CASSVFGGNLLFF. For the CDR3, the DNA is TGTGCCAGCAGCGTATTCGGCGGGAACCTTCTGTTCTTC. The V call is TRBV9, the J call TRBJ2-1, with a weak D call TRBD2 (6 bases). This CDR3 comprises 13 residues. Germline V gene data show CDR1 as SGDLS and CDR2 as YYNGEE. Trimming took off 1 base at V and 15 bases at J, with 17 bases between the two ends.

This chain uses TRBV24-1 with TRBJ1-2; a possible D gene is TRBD1 (6 bases). Germline V gene data show CDR1 as KGHDR and CDR2 as SFDVKD. Trimming took off 7 bases at V and 11 bases at J, with 16 bases between the two ends. CDR3 length: 12 amino acids. For the CDR3, the DNA is TGTGCCACCAGCGCCGGGACAAGTAGTTACACCTTC. Its translation: CATSAGTSSYTF.

In its sample, this clonotype is medium-sized. The chain is built from TRBV5-1 and TRBJ2-5; D possibly corresponds to TRBD2 (5 bases). This CDR3 contains 14 residues. The germline V gene has CDR1 SGHRS and CDR2 YFSETQ. V was pared by 3 bases and J by 2 bases, with 11 bases between. CDR3 region: CASSSLRRQETQYF. In DNA form, the CDR3 reads TGCGCCAGCAGCTCCTTAAGGAGGCAAGAGACCCAGTACTTC.

This clonotype is classed as medium-sized. The gene calls are TRBV12-3 or TRBV12-4 and TRBJ1-1; D unclear. The CDR3 consists of 15 residues. V dropped 6 bases and J dropped 4 bases, with 18 bases sitting between them. The CDR3 nucleotides read TGTGCCAGCAGATACCCGGTGGGAATGGGCACTGAAGCTTTCTTT. Translating gives CASRYPVGMGTEAFF.

The V gene is TRBV4-2, the J gene TRBJ2-1; maybe TRBD2 (6 bases). This CDR3 region has 14 residues. Trimming stripped 8 bases from V and 2 bases from J, with 13 bases between. CDR1 and CDR2 (germline): LGHNA, YNFKEQ. CDR3 in amino acids: CASRPGLTYNEQFF. CDR3 in DNA: TGTGCCAGCCGCCCGGGACTCACCTACAATGAGCAGTTCTTC.

This chain connects TRBV11-2 to TRBJ2-7, with D hard to call. The CDR3 sequence is 13 residues long. V shed 5 bases and J shed 3 bases, with 11 bases lying between them. Germline CDR1 and CDR2: SGHAT and FQNNGV. The chain's CDR3 is CASSPGSVYEQYF. The CDR3, as DNA: TGTGCCAGCAGCCCCGGCTCCGTCTACGAGCAGTACTTC.